The 30 T cell receptor beta chains listed next were all sequenced from one sample in a study of monozygotic twins with inflammatory bowel disease. TCRdb derives one entry per CDR3 protein from the 5' RACE reads, leaving out DNA. This sample's table reports fewer than 450,000 distinct CDR3 sequences. Specimen: blood. All receptors come from a human donor with ulcerative colitis or Crohn's disease, or a healthy co-twin of an affected twin (not recorded which).

The chain has TRBV7-2 and TRBJ2-6; TCRdb gives TRBD1 as the D gene, but with no DNA this cannot be confirmed. This CDR3 spans 16 amino acids. CDR1 is SGHTA, CDR2 FQGNSA, per germline. This CDR3 reads CASSGRESSGANVLTF.

The CDR3 loop reads CASSTRQGDTGELFF. V usage is TRBV5-1 and J usage is TRBJ2-2; TCRdb's D call, TRBD1, is unchecked because there is no DNA. This CDR3 has 15 residues. The germline V gene has CDR1 SGHRS and CDR2 YFSETQ.

The chain links TRBV4-1 to TRBJ2-7; no DNA is available, so the TRBD2 call from TCRdb remains unchecked. The CDR3 totals 15 residues. Germline CDR1 is MGHRA and CDR2 is YSYEKL. Here the CDR3 reads CASSQGLADSYEQYF.

This chain links TRBV11-2 with TRBJ2-2; checking the TCRdb D call of TRBD1 is not possible without DNA. This CDR3 spans 18 amino acids. Per the germline V gene, CDR1 is SGHAT and CDR2 is FQNNGV. The CDR3 spells CASSTPTYRQGWTGELFF. The full variable domain, completed using reference TRBV11-2 and TRBJ2-2, is EAGVAQSPRYKIIEKRQSVAFWCNPISGHATLYWYQQILGQGPKLLIQFQNNGVVDDSQLPKDRFSAERLKGVDSTLKIQPAKLEDSAVYLCASSTPTYRQGWTGELFFGEGSRLTVL.

The chain employs TRBV4-3 and TRBJ2-7; TCRdb indicates TRBD1, and absent DNA this call remains unverified. Germline CDR1 and CDR2: LGHNA and YSLEER. The CDR3 contains 15 residues. The CDR3 sequence is CASSQVSGQVYEQYF.

V gene TRBV27 combines with J gene TRBJ2-3; TCRdb outputs TRBD1, but without DNA this stays unchecked. Germline CDR1 and CDR2: MNHEY and SMNVEV (reference sequence). CDR3 length: 18 amino acids. The CDR3 is CASSLSWGQWIGTDTQYF.

This sequence joins TRBV4-1 and TRBJ1-6. The CDR3 totals 16 residues. Germline V lookup: CDR1 MGHRA, CDR2 YSYEKL. Here the CDR3 reads CASSQVGSGNNSPLHF.

The genes are TRBV30 and TRBJ2-2. Germline V gives CDR1 GTSNPN, CDR2 SVGIG (reference sequence). The CDR3 loop spans 16 amino acids. CDR3 loop: CAWSSRPITSTGELFF.

The chain carries TRBV5-1 and TRBJ1-6; the D gene TCRdb calls, TRBD1, cannot be checked with no DNA. The CDR3 sequence is 16 residues long. In germline, CDR1 is SGHRS, CDR2 YFSETQ. CDR3 residues: CASSLLTGRRYSPLHF.

This rearrangement joins TRBV27 to TRBJ2-3; TCRdb names TRBD1, which stays unverified in the absence of DNA. The CDR3 consists of 15 residues. The germline gives CDR1 MNHEY, CDR2 SMNVEV (reference sequence). The chain's CDR3 is CASSLRDPSTDTQYF.

The rearrangement joins TRBV12-3 or TRBV12-4 to TRBJ2-1. This CDR3 has 15 residues. The CDR3 protein is CASERGMSSYNEQFF.

The V call is TRBV5-1, the J call TRBJ2-7; checking the TCRdb D call of TRBD1 is not possible without DNA. Germline-derived CDR1 and CDR2 are SGHRS and YFSETQ. The CDR3 has 15 residues. The CDR3 loop reads CASSLIQGPTYEQYF.

The rearrangement links TRBV5-6 to TRBJ2-3; TCRdb indicates TRBD1, and absent DNA this call remains unverified. Germline values: CDR1 SGHDT, CDR2 YYEEEE. The CDR3 consists of 16 residues. The CDR3 region is CASSELQGTSTDTQYF.

V gene TRBV20-1 combines with J gene TRBJ2-5; lacking DNA, the TRBD1 call made by TCRdb goes unchecked. The CDR3 is made up of 15 amino acids. Germline V gene lookup returns CDR1 DFQATT and CDR2 SNEGSKA (reference sequence). CDR3 region: CSARDGDRQQETQYF.

The gene calls are TRBV11-1 and TRBJ1-3. CDR1 SGHAT and CDR2 FQDESV come from the germline V gene (reference sequence). The CDR3 has 17 residues. This chain's CDR3 is CASSFTTVRTTGNTIYF.

The CDR3: CASGDGFGSPLHF. The genes are TRBV7-9 and TRBJ1-6. CDR1 SEHNR and CDR2 FQNEAQ come from the germline V gene (reference sequence). The CDR3 length is 13 residues. The full variable domain, in which reference TRBV7-9 and TRBJ1-6 provide the parts outside the CDR3, is DTGVSQNPRHKITKRGQNVTFRCDPISEHNRLYWYRQTLGQGPEFLTYFQNEAQLEKSRLLSDRFSAERPKGSFSTLEIQRTEQGDSAMYLCASGDGFGSPLHFGNGTRLTVT.

J is TRBJ2-7 and V is TRBV28; TCRdb lists TRBD1, though no DNA is available to test this call. Germline CDR1 and CDR2: MDHEN and SYDVKM. CDR3 size: 15 residues. The CDR3: CASTAGQGLPYEQYF.

The chain carries TRBV4-2 and TRBJ2-3; as DNA is missing, the TRBD2 call by TCRdb cannot be tested. The CDR3 totals 16 residues. CDR1 LGHNA and CDR2 YNFKEQ come from the germline V gene. The CDR3 loop is CASSQRSGGATDTQYF.

The chain carries TRBV7-9 and TRBJ2-5; TCRdb designates TRBD1, a call that cannot be tested without DNA. The CDR3 contains 14 residues. The germline CDR1 and CDR2 sequences are SEHNR and FQNEAQ (reference sequence). The CDR3 loop reads CASSTYRGGETQYF.

V and J are TRBV12-3 or TRBV12-4 and TRBJ2-5; the TCRdb call, TRBD2, lacks DNA for checking. This CDR3 spans 16 amino acids. CDR3 loop: CASSLGPSDPQETQYF.

This chain joins TRBV19 and TRBJ2-1; TCRdb gives TRBD1 as the D gene, but with no DNA this cannot be confirmed. Germline CDR1 reads LNHDA; CDR2 reads SQIVND (reference sequence). The CDR3 loop spans 15 amino acids. CDR3 residues: CASSGDRGIYNEQFF.

This chain links TRBV7-2 with TRBJ2-3. Germline V lookup: CDR1 SGHTA, CDR2 FQGNSA. There are 14 residues in the CDR3. CDR3 residues: CASSFVGGTDTQYF.

This chain uses TRBV18 with TRBJ2-5; without DNA, the TCRdb call of TRBD2 cannot be checked. CDR3 size: 15 residues. Germline V gene lookup returns CDR1 KGHSH and CDR2 LQKENI. The CDR3 sequence: CASSPRPSSQETQYF.

The genes are TRBV6-1 and TRBJ1-2; the D gene TCRdb calls, TRBD1, cannot be checked with no DNA. Per the germline V gene, CDR1 is MNHNS and CDR2 is SASEGT. The CDR3 has 15 residues. The chain's CDR3 is CASCRGTPPIYGYTF.

This chain links TRBV2 with TRBJ2-2; TCRdb reports TRBD1, a call that lacks DNA to check it against. Germline V gene sequence: CDR1 SNHLY, CDR2 FYNNEI. The CDR3 spans 15 residues. CDR3 in amino acids: CASSAGQGVSGELFF.

The V and J genes are TRBV7-3 and TRBJ2-3; the TCRdb call, TRBD2, lacks DNA for checking. CDR1 is SGHTA, CDR2 FQGTGA, per germline. The CDR3 is 16 amino acids. CDR3: CASSLLGSGGADTQYF.

The chain carries TRBV5-1 and TRBJ1-1. There are 13 residues in the CDR3. Germline V gene sequence: CDR1 SGHRS, CDR2 YFSETQ. The CDR3 region is CASSLLSDTEAFF.

V usage is TRBV5-4 and J usage is TRBJ2-4; without DNA, the TCRdb call of TRBD2 cannot be checked. The CDR3 is 13 amino acids. Germline V gene data show CDR1 as SGHNT and CDR2 as YYREEE (reference sequence). CDR3 residues: CASSRDFENIQYF.

This chain's CDR3 is CASSLPSGAYTDTQYF. This rearrangement joins TRBV5-5 to TRBJ2-3; TCRdb's assignment of TRBD2 cannot be checked, as there is no DNA. Looked up from germline, CDR1 is SGHKS and CDR2 is YYEKEE (reference sequence). This CDR3 comprises 16 residues.

This chain joins TRBV4-3 and TRBJ2-1. The CDR3 length is 16 residues. Germline assignment: CDR1 LGHNA and CDR2 YSLEER. CDR3 loop: CASSQGWTGAYNEQFF.